These T cell receptor beta chains were read from a single sample in a study of shared clonotypes between healthy human individuals. Clones were sequenced by immunoSEQ multiplex PCR, and TCRdb holds only the in-frame ones, with some missing. The sample has roughly 2.5 million clones, more than 90% seen once. The sample comprised naive CD4+ T cells sorted from blood. The receptors derive from a young man in good health. The CDR3 runs from the conserved cysteine through the conserved F or W. The order of the fields is V gene, clone size, J gene, D gene, CDR3 protein, CDR3 DNA. D genes are given only for firm matches. Size is omitted from some rows. Given values are once, few, many or a class for expanded clones.

V: TRBV7-3; size: NA; J: TRBJ2-3; D: NA; CDR3: CASSRGPTDTQYF; DNA: TGTGCCAGCAGTCGCGGACCCACAGATACGCAGTATTTT
V: TRBV27; size: NA; J: TRBJ2-7; D: NA; CDR3: CASSPRSGPSYEQYF; DNA: TGTGCCAGCAGTCCAAGATCGGGGCCCTCCTACGAGCAGTACTTC
V: TRBV29-1; size: NA; J: TRBJ1-1; D: TRBD1; CDR3: CSVDRDRGTEAFF; DNA: TGCAGCGTTGATAGGGACAGGGGCACTGAAGCTTTCTTT
V: TRBV10-3; size: NA; J: TRBJ2-2; D: NA; CDR3: CATRMAAGDAGELFF; DNA: TGTGCCACTCGGATGGCGGCAGGGGATGCCGGGGAGCTGTTTTTT
V: TRBV28; size: NA; J: TRBJ1-5; D: NA; CDR3: CASGEGNQPQHF; DNA: TGTGCCAGCGGTGAGGGCAATCAGCCCCAGCATTTT
V: TRBV6-5; size: NA; J: TRBJ2-1; D: TRBD1; CDR3: CASSPGQGTYNEQFF; DNA: TGTGCCAGCAGCCCGGGACAGGGTACCTACAATGAGCAGTTCTTC
V: TRBV7-3; size: NA; J: TRBJ2-3; D: NA; CDR3: CASSPGHHTDTQYF; DNA: TGTGCCAGCAGTCCGGGACATCACACAGATACGCAGTATTTT
V: TRBV6-1; size: NA; J: TRBJ2-1; D: NA; CDR3: CASSGDWGERFF; DNA: TGTGCCAGCAGCGGGGATTGGGGGGAGCGGTTCTTC
V: TRBV10-1; size: once; J: TRBJ1-1; D: TRBD1; CDR3: CASSESRGAGGTEAFF; DNA: TGCGCCAGCAGTGAGTCTCGGGGGGCAGGGGGCACTGAAGCTTTCTTT
V: TRBV30; size: NA; J: TRBJ2-6; D: NA; CDR3: CAWRDTPGANVLTF; DNA: TGTGCCTGGAGAGATACACCCGGGGCCAACGTCCTGACTTTC
V: TRBV10-1; size: few; J: TRBJ2-2; D: NA; CDR3: CASSAQVAFGELFF; DNA: TGCGCCAGCAGTGCGCAGGTCGCCTTCGGGGAGCTGTTTTTT
V: TRBV6-1; size: NA; J: TRBJ2-4; D: NA; CDR3: CASSDSKFIQYF; DNA: TGTGCCAGCAGCGATTCAAAGTTCATTCAGTACTTC
V: TRBV7-9; size: NA; J: TRBJ1-4; D: NA; CDR3: CASSLTQGRNEKLFF; DNA: TGTGCCAGCAGCTTGACGCAGGGAAGGAATGAAAAACTGTTTTTT
V: TRBV7-7; size: NA; J: TRBJ1-1; D: NA; CDR3: CASPRGIGGTEAFF; DNA: TGTGCTTCTCCGAGGGGGATCGGCGGCACTGAAGCTTTCTTT
V: TRBV4-1; size: NA; J: TRBJ1-5; D: TRBD1; CDR3: CASSQPGQGNQPQHF; DNA: TGCGCCAGCAGCCAGCCGGGACAGGGGAACCAGCCCCAGCATTTT
V: TRBV6-6; size: NA; J: TRBJ1-5; D: TRBD1; CDR3: CASNRPGGNQPQHF; DNA: TGTGCCAGCAACAGGCCAGGGGGGAATCAGCCCCAGCATTTT
V: TRBV5-6; size: NA; J: TRBJ2-1; D: NA; CDR3: CASSLYIRLEAYNEQFF; DNA: TGTGCCAGCAGCTTGTATATTCGACTCGAAGCCTACAATGAGCAGTTCTTC
V: TRBV5-1; size: NA; J: TRBJ1-1; D: TRBD1; CDR3: CASRTDRENTEAFF; DNA: TGCGCCAGCAGGACGGACAGGGAGAACACTGAAGCTTTCTTT
V: TRBV10-3; size: once; J: TRBJ2-3; D: TRBD2; CDR3: CAISGTAGTSGRSQVPDTQYF; DNA: TGTGCCATCAGCGGAACCGCCGGGACTAGCGGGAGGTCCCAGGTCCCAGATACGCAGTATTTT
V: TRBV14; size: NA; J: TRBJ2-3; D: NA; CDR3: CASSRQTRGTDTQYF; DNA: TGTGCCAGCAGCCGACAAACTCGGGGCACAGATACGCAGTATTTT
V: TRBV7-2; size: NA; J: TRBJ2-7; D: NA; CDR3: CASSLLRGSYEQYF; DNA: TGTGCCAGCAGCTTATTAAGGGGCTCCTACGAGCAGTACTTC
V: TRBV28; size: NA; J: TRBJ2-5; D: NA; CDR3: CASSPNGGGETQYF; DNA: TGTGCCAGCAGTCCGAACGGGGGCGGGGAGACCCAGTACTTC
V: TRBV19; size: once; J: TRBJ2-7; D: NA; CDR3: CASISGANEQYF; DNA: TGTGCCAGCATCTCGGGAGCTAACGAGCAGTACTTC
V: TRBV5-1; size: NA; J: TRBJ2-7; D: NA; CDR3: CASSLTLDPYEQYF; DNA: TGCGCCAGCAGCTTGACGCTCGATCCCTACGAGCAGTACTTC
V: TRBV19; size: NA; J: TRBJ2-5; D: NA; CDR3: CASSDSGRETQYF; DNA: TGTGCCAGTAGTGATTCTGGGAGAGAGACCCAGTACTTC
V: TRBV19; size: NA; J: TRBJ2-3; D: TRBD2; CDR3: CASSNSGGVDTQYF; DNA: TGTGCCAGTAGTAACAGCGGGGGGGTAGATACGCAGTATTTT
V: TRBV5-1; size: NA; J: TRBJ2-7; D: NA; CDR3: CASSPAGGTSSYEQYF; DNA: TGCGCCAGCAGCCCGGCGGGCGGGACGAGCTCCTACGAGCAGTACTTC
V: TRBV2; size: NA; J: TRBJ1-4; D: NA; CDR3: CASSVRQGSEKLFF; DNA: TGTGCCAGCAGTGTCAGGCAGGGGAGTGAAAAACTGTTTTTT
V: TRBV2; size: NA; J: TRBJ2-7; D: TRBD2; CDR3: CASSGAGVRPTEQYF; DNA: TGTGCCAGCAGTGGGGCGGGAGTGAGGCCTACCGAGCAGTACTTC
V: TRBV19; size: once; J: TRBJ1-2; D: NA; CDR3: CASSKGSRGYTF; DNA: TGTGCCAGTAGTAAGGGGAGTCGGGGCTACACCTTC
V: TRBV5-5; size: once; J: TRBJ1-1; D: TRBD1; CDR3: CASSFTGVSSTEAFF; DNA: TGTGCCAGCAGCTTTACAGGGGTCTCCTCCACTGAAGCTTTCTTT
V: TRBV11-1; size: NA; J: TRBJ2-7; D: NA; CDR3: CASSPQGEQYF; DNA: TGTGCCAGCAGCCCCCAGGGTGAGCAGTACTTC
V: TRBV30; size: NA; J: TRBJ2-5; D: TRBD2; CDR3: CAWSASGAKETQYF; DNA: TGTGCCTGGAGTGCTAGCGGGGCGAAAGAGACCCAGTACTTC
V: TRBV18; size: NA; J: TRBJ2-7; D: NA; CDR3: CASSGGISYEQYF; DNA: TGTGCCAGCTCAGGCGGTATCTCCTACGAGCAGTACTTC
V: TRBV18; size: NA; J: TRBJ2-1; D: NA; CDR3: CASSPPASPLGEQFF; DNA: TGTGCCAGCTCACCCCCAGCTTCTCCTCTTGGGGAGCAGTTCTTC
V: TRBV5-1; size: NA; J: TRBJ2-3; D: NA; CDR3: CASSTGTNTDTQYF; DNA: TGCGCCAGCAGCACCGGGACGAACACAGATACGCAGTATTTT
V: TRBV6-1; size: NA; J: TRBJ1-2; D: NA; CDR3: CASSPQGDGYTF; DNA: TGTGCCAGCAGCCCGCAAGGGGATGGCTACACCTTC
V: TRBV9; size: NA; J: TRBJ1-5; D: NA; CDR3: CASSGSGTGQPQHF; DNA: TGTGCCAGCAGTGGTTCCGGGACGGGGCAGCCCCAGCATTTT
V: TRBV5-1; size: NA; J: TRBJ2-7; D: NA; CDR3: CASSLDPGNYEQYF; DNA: TGCGCCAGCAGCTTGGATCCAGGGAACTACGAGCAGTACTTC
V: TRBV7-9; size: NA; J: TRBJ1-1; D: NA; CDR3: CASSPRQGSGNTEAFF; DNA: TGTGCCAGCAGCCCTAGGCAGGGATCGGGGAACACTGAAGCTTTCTTT
V: TRBV9; size: NA; J: TRBJ2-1; D: NA; CDR3: CASSSYKGSYNEQFF; DNA: TGTGCCAGCAGCTCCTACAAGGGGTCCTACAATGAGCAGTTCTTC
V: TRBV19; size: once; J: TRBJ1-1; D: TRBD1; CDR3: CASSTTGGWGTEAFF; DNA: TGTGCCAGTAGTACCACAGGGGGCTGGGGCACTGAAGCTTTCTTT
V: TRBV27; size: NA; J: TRBJ2-7; D: NA; CDR3: CASSLYEQYF; DNA: TGTGCCAGCAGTTTATACGAGCAGTACTTC
V: TRBV7-2; size: NA; J: TRBJ1-5; D: TRBD1; CDR3: CASSPDREDQPQHF; DNA: TGTGCCAGCAGCCCTGACAGGGAAGATCAGCCCCAGCATTTT
V: TRBV14; size: NA; J: TRBJ2-3; D: NA; CDR3: CASSRTGSDTQYF; DNA: TGTGCCAGCAGCCGAACAGGGTCCGATACGCAGTATTTT